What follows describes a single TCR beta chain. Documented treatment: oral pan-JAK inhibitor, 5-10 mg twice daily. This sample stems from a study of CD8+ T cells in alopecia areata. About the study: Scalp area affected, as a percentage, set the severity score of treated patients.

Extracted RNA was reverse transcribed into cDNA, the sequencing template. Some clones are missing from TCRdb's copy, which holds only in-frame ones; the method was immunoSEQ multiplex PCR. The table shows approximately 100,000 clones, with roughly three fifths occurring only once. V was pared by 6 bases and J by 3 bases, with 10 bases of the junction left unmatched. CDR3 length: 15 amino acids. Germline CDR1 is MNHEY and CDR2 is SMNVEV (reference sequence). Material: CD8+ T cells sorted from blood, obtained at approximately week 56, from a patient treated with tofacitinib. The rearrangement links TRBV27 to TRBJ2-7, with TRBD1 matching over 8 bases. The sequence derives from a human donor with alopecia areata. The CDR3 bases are TGTGCCAGCAGGATCGACAGGGGCCACCACTACGAGCAGTACTTC. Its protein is CASRIDRGHHYEQYF.